The 28 T cell receptor beta chains below were found in one sample sequenced in a study of blood T cell repertoires in COVID-19. The assay was immunoSEQ multiplex PCR, and TCRdb's table has in-frame clones only and misses some. The repertoire holds 150,000 to 250,000 clones, around four fifths seen once, with over 9.5% in the top ten. Sequencing was performed on PBMCs or T cells enriched from blood (not recorded which). The source of these receptors is a man aged 35-49 years who had recovered from COVID-19.

The rearrangement links TRBV5-6 to TRBJ1-5; D unresolved. Trimming left V 4 bases short and J 3 bases short, with 8 bases between. From germline, CDR1 is SGHDT and CDR2 YYEEEE. The CDR3 contains 13 residues. The DNA of the CDR3 is TGTGCCAGCAGCCCGAGCCCCAATCAGCCCCAGCATTTT. This sequence encodes CASSPSPNQPQHF.

CDR3 DNA: TGCGCCAGCCGCGAGACTAGCGGGGAAGAGACCCAGTACTTC. The encoded protein is CASRETSGEETQYF. The chain has TRBV5-1 and TRBJ2-5; 11 nucleotides agree with TRBD2. Trimming at V came to 7 bases and at J to 3 bases, leaving 5 bases not matched to a gene. The CDR3 totals 14 residues. Per germline, CDR1 SGHRS and CDR2 YFSETQ.

The V call is TRBV5-4, the J call TRBJ2-7, with 7 nucleotides matching TRBD1. J gave up 6 bases and V 3 bases, and 6 bases lay outside the gene matches. The CDR3 length is 13 residues. CDR1 is SGHNT, CDR2 YYREEE, per germline (reference sequence). The CDR3: CASSSGQRLEQYF. CDR3 sequence (DNA): TGTGCCAGCAGCTCGGGACAGCGGCTCGAGCAGTACTTC. The whole variable domain, filled in from reference TRBV5-4 and TRBJ2-7, reads ETGVTQSPTHLIKTRGQQVTLRCSSQSGHNTVSWYQQALGQGPQFIFQYYREEENGRGNFPPRFSGLQFPNYSSELNVNALELDDSALYLCASSSGQRLEQYFGPGTRLTVT.

The chain joins TRBV7-9 to TRBJ2-3; 7 bases match TRBD1. Germline-derived CDR1 and CDR2 are SEHNR and FQNEAQ (reference sequence). V shed 4 bases and J 5 bases; nucleotides not matched to a gene: 12. This CDR3 is 16 amino acids long. In DNA, the CDR3 is TGTGCCAGCAGCTCTGACAGGGCCGCTTTCGGAGATACGCAGTATTTT. Protein sequence: CASSSDRAAFGDTQYF.

The chain joins TRBV13 to TRBJ2-7; D perhaps matches TRBD2 (5 bases). Germline V gives CDR1 PRHDT, CDR2 FYEKMQ (reference sequence). The CDR3 has 14 amino acids. Between the trimmed V and J ends, which lost 5 bases and 0 bases, there was a span of 11 bases. The CDR3 sequence: CASSEGGSSYEQYF. CDR3 coding DNA: TGTGCCAGCAGCGAAGGAGGCAGCTCCTACGAGCAGTACTTC. Filled out from reference TRBV13 and TRBJ2-7, the complete variable domain reads AAGVIQSPRHLIKEKRETATLKCYPIPRHDTVYWYQQGPGQDPQFLISFYEKMQSDKGSIPDRFSAQQFSDYHSELNMSSLELGDSALYFCASSEGGSSYEQYFGPGTRLTVT.

The genes are TRBV5-5 and TRBJ2-5; tentative D call: TRBD1 (5 bases). Trimming shortened V by 4 bases and J by 0 bases, and 10 bases separated the two germline ends. The CDR3 totals 14 residues. CDR1 SGHKS and CDR2 YYEKEE come from the germline V gene (reference sequence). The CDR3 nucleotides read TGTGCCAGCAGCCCTCAGGGTAACCAAGAGACCCAGTACTTC. Translation: CASSPQGNQETQYF.

V usage is TRBV28 and J usage is TRBJ2-7, with a weak D call TRBD2 (5 bases). The CDR3 runs 13 residues. CDR1 is MDHEN, CDR2 SYDVKM, per germline. Trimming cost V 7 bases and J 4 bases, with 14 bases left between them. CDR3 loop: CASNPGSDYEQYF. The CDR3 DNA is TGTGCCAGCAACCCGGGGTCGGATTACGAGCAGTACTTC.

The chain combines TRBV11-2 with TRBJ2-2; 7 bases line up with TRBD1. This CDR3 spans 17 amino acids. The V gene's germline CDR1 is SGHAT and CDR2 FQNNGV. V lost 3 bases and J lost 2; bases outside the gene matches: 9. The CDR3 region has the DNA TGTGCCAGCAGCTTGGGACAGAATTTAGTTAACACCGGGGAGCTGTTTTTT. It is translated as CASSLGQNLVNTGELFF.

The sample holds one count of this clone. The genes are TRBV28 and TRBJ1-5, with 9 bases matching TRBD1. Germline V gene data show CDR1 as MDHEN and CDR2 as SYDVKM. The CDR3 loop spans 14 amino acids. J lost 6 bases, V lost 5 bases, and 5 bases had no gene match. The CDR3 DNA follows: TGTGCCAGCAGTCCTTGGACAGGGGTTCAGCCCCAGCATTTT. Amino acid sequence: CASSPWTGVQPQHF.

The count of this clone is one. The chain joins TRBV7-2 to TRBJ1-5; D unresolved. CDR1 is SGHTA, CDR2 FQGNSA, per germline. Trimming took 3 bases from V and 6 from J, leaving 15 bases between them. This CDR3 has 15 amino acids. The CDR3: CASSFVAEGSQPQHF. The CDR3 DNA sequence: TGTGCCAGCAGCTTCGTCGCCGAGGGTTCTCAGCCCCAGCATTTT. Using reference TRBV7-2 and TRBJ1-5 for the parts outside the CDR3, the full variable domain is GAGVSQSPSNKVTEKGKDVELRCDPISGHTALYWYRQSLGQGLEFLIYFQGNSAPDKSGLPSDRFSAERTGGSVSTLTIQRTQQEDSAVYLCASSFVAEGSQPQHFGDGTRLSIL.

This chain joins TRBV27 and TRBJ2-7, with D unclear. The germline CDR1 and CDR2 sequences are MNHEY and SMNVEV (reference sequence). The length of the CDR3 is 14 residues. Trimming pared 4 bases from V and 0 bases from J, leaving 10 bases between. CDR3: CASSSTESSYEQYF. CDR3 in DNA: TGTGCCAGCAGTTCGACTGAGAGCTCCTACGAGCAGTACTTC.

The V and J genes are TRBV7-8 and TRBJ2-1, with 9 positions matching TRBD2. With V trimmed by 4 bases and J by 10 bases, 5 bases remained unmatched. CDR1 and CDR2 (germline): SGHVS, FQNEAQ. The length of the CDR3 is 13 residues. CDR3 nucleotide sequence: TGTGCCAGCAGCTCGGGACTAGCAGGGGAGCAGTTCTTC. It codes for CASSSGLAGEQFF.

CDR3 region: CASSSTGAGWQPQHF. CDR3 sequence (DNA): TGTGCCAGCAGTTCCACAGGGGCGGGGTGGCAGCCCCAGCATTTT. The chain employs TRBV28 and TRBJ1-5; TRBD1 matches at 7 bases. V was pared by 4 bases and J by 7 bases, with 10 bases of the junction left unmatched. Germline V CDR1 and CDR2: MDHEN, SYDVKM. This CDR3 region has 15 residues.

This CDR3 reads CASSRADRGRGEAFF. The CDR3 DNA is TGCGCCAGCAGCCGCGCCGACAGGGGTCGGGGTGAAGCTTTCTTT. The chain is built from TRBV4-3 and TRBJ1-1; TRBD1 aligns across 8 bases. This CDR3 contains 15 residues. V gave up 4 bases and J gave up 7 bases; unmatched junction bases: 11. The V gene's germline CDR1 is LGHNA and CDR2 YSLEER.

The rearrangement links TRBV3-1 (or the pseudogene TRBV3-2) to TRBJ2-3, with unresolved D. From germline, CDR1 is LGHDT and CDR2 YNNKEL (reference sequence). Trimming cost V 1 base and J 2 bases, with 10 bases left between them. The CDR3 totals 15 residues. CDR3 coding DNA: TGTGCCAGCAGCCAAGGCAGGCGCTACACAGATACGCAGTATTTT. Protein product: CASSQGRRYTDTQYF.

The V gene is TRBV29-1, the J gene TRBJ2-7, with D possibly TRBD2 on 6 matching bases. V lost 4 bases to trimming and J lost 4 bases, with 14 bases between them. Germline V gene lookup returns CDR1 SQVTM and CDR2 ANQGSEA. CDR3 length: 13 residues. The CDR3 DNA reads TGCAGCGTTGGGGAGGAAAGACTTTACGAGCAGTACTTC. Translated: CSVGEERLYEQYF.

The chain is built from TRBV19 and TRBJ2-3, with TRBD2 matching 10 bases. The CDR3 is 17 residues long. The ends lost 2 bases at V and 6 bases at J; junction bases unmatched: 11. From germline, CDR1 is LNHDA and CDR2 SQIVND (reference sequence). CDR3 loop: CASSIPPLAGEGDTQYF. The DNA of the CDR3 is TGTGCCAGTAGTATACCCCCCCTAGCGGGAGAAGGCGATACGCAGTATTTT.

The chain links TRBV7-2 to TRBJ1-5; D is unclear. Germline V gene data show CDR1 as SGHTA and CDR2 as FQGNSA. The CDR3 contains 14 residues. Trimming stripped 5 bases from V and 3 bases from J, with 11 bases between. In DNA form, the CDR3 reads TGTGCCAGCAGCCCGGACGGGAACAATCAGCCCCAGCATTTT. Protein product: CASSPDGNNQPQHF.

V gene TRBV5-1 combines with J gene TRBJ2-5, with 15 nucleotides matching TRBD2. Losses at the gene ends were 5 bases for V and 1 base for J; bases not matched to a gene: 3. Germline lookup yields CDR1 SGHRS and CDR2 YFSETQ. The CDR3 sequence is 16 residues long. CDR3 bases: TGCGCCAGCAGTCTGGGACTAGCGGGGGGCCAAGAGACCCAGTACTTC. As protein: CASSLGLAGGQETQYF. The full variable domain, rest sourced from reference TRBV5-1 and TRBJ2-5, is KAGVTQTPRYLIKTRGQQVTLSCSPISGHRSVSWYQQTPGQGLQFLFEYFSETQRNKGNFPGRFSGRQFSNSRSEMNVSTLELGDSALYLCASSLGLAGGQETQYFGPGTRLLVL.

The chain couples TRBV5-1 to TRBJ2-5, with 8 bases that match TRBD2. The V gene's germline CDR1 is SGHRS and CDR2 YFSETQ. With 0 bases clipped from V and 7 bases from J, the junction kept 5 bases outside the gene matches. The CDR3 has 14 residues. The CDR3 DNA reads as TGCGCCAGCAGCTTGGAGGGCGGGGGGCGGACCCAGTACTTC. It encodes CASSLEGGGRTQYF.

J is TRBJ2-5 and V is TRBV5-1; D perhaps matches TRBD1 (6 bases). Germline CDR1 is SGHRS and CDR2 is YFSETQ. This CDR3 has 14 residues. Trimming stripped 4 bases from V and 1 base from J, with 11 bases between. This chain's CDR3 is CASSPLGGQETQYF. The CDR3 DNA follows: TGCGCCAGCAGCCCGCTAGGGGGCCAAGAGACCCAGTACTTC.

V and J are TRBV6-4 and TRBJ1-2; 7 bases align to TRBD1. V lost 4 bases, J lost 5 bases, and 7 bases stayed unmatched. The CDR3 is 14 amino acids. Germline V gene lookup returns CDR1 MRHNA and CDR2 SNTAGT. The CDR3 is CASSGQQGSYGYTF. The CDR3, as DNA: TGTGCCAGCAGTGGGCAACAGGGGAGTTATGGCTACACCTTC.

The J gene is TRBJ2-4, the V gene TRBV6-5; tentatively, D is TRBD1 (6 bases). Germline values: CDR1 MNHEY, CDR2 SVGAGI. The V gene lost 4 bases and the J gene lost 15 bases, with 22 bases spanning the gap. CDR3 length: 14 residues. In nucleotides, the CDR3 is TGTGCCAGCAGTTTTCCCGACCCTGGACAGCCACGGTACTTC. Translated, it gives CASSFPDPGQPRYF.

V and J are TRBV7-9 and TRBJ2-5, with a tentative D call TRBD2 (5 bases). The CDR3 extends over 15 amino acids. Trimming shortened V by 3 bases and J by 5 bases, and 16 bases separated the two germline ends. Germline V gene lookup returns CDR1 SEHNR and CDR2 FQNEAQ (reference sequence). The CDR3 reads CASSFQEGNLETQYF. The CDR3 DNA reads TGTGCCAGCAGCTTCCAAGAGGGCAATTTGGAGACCCAGTACTTC. Full variable domain (missing parts from reference TRBV7-9 and TRBJ2-5): DTGVSQNPRHKITKRGQNVTFRCDPISEHNRLYWYRQTLGQGPEFLTYFQNEAQLEKSRLLSDRFSAERPKGSFSTLEIQRTEQGDSAMYLCASSFQEGNLETQYFGPGTRLLVL.

This chain joins TRBV3-1 (or the pseudogene TRBV3-2) and TRBJ2-2; tentatively, D is TRBD1 (5 bases). Between the trimmed V and J ends, which lost 5 bases and 7 bases, there was a span of 14 bases. From germline, CDR1 is LGHDT and CDR2 YNNKEL (reference sequence). This CDR3 contains 14 residues. The CDR3 region has the DNA TGTGCCAGCAGCTTCGCAGGGTATAACGGGGAGCTGTTTTTT. Its translation: CASSFAGYNGELFF.

This sequence joins TRBV29-1 and TRBJ2-5; 8 bases line up with TRBD1. The CDR3 is made up of 14 amino acids. V trimming: 6 bases; J trimming: 2 bases; junction bases outside the gene matches: 8. Germline V CDR1 and CDR2: SQVTM, ANQGSEA. CDR3 loop: CSVTRTGIQETQYF. DNA of the CDR3: TGCAGCGTGACCCGGACAGGGATTCAAGAGACCCAGTACTTC.

This clone has at least ten counts. This rearrangement joins TRBV5-1 to TRBJ2-7, with 9 bases matching TRBD1. Trimming took 3 bases from V and 5 from J; bases not matched to a gene: 6. The CDR3 spans 14 residues. Germline CDR1 SGHRS, CDR2 YFSETQ. CDR3 sequence reads: CASSSTGGGDEQYF. CDR3 in DNA: TGCGCCAGCAGCTCGACAGGGGGAGGGGACGAGCAGTACTTC.

This clone was recorded only once. This sequence joins TRBV13 and TRBJ2-7; 7 positions agree with TRBD1. J lost 3 bases, V lost 3 bases, and 5 bases had no gene match. Germline CDR1 and CDR2: PRHDT and FYEKMQ (reference sequence). The CDR3 consists of 14 residues. The CDR3 DNA reads as TGTGCCAGCAGCTTCATCCGGGACAGCTACGAGCAGTACGTC. It yields the protein CASSFIRDSYEQYV.